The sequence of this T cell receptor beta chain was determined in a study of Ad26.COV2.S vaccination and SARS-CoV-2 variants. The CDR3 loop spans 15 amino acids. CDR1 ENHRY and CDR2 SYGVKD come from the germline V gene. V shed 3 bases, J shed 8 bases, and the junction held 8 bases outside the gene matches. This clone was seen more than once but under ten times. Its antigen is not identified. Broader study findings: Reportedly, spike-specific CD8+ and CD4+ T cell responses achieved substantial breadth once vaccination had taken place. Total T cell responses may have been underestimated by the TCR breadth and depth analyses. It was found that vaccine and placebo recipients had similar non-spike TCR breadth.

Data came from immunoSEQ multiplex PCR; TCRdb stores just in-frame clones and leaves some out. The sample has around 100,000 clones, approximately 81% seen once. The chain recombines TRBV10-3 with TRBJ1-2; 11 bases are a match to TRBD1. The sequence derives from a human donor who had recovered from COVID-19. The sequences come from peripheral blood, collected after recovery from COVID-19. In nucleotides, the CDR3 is TGTGCCATCAGTGATGAGGACAGGGGGCCAGAGGGCTACACCTTC. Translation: CAISDEDRGPEGYTF.